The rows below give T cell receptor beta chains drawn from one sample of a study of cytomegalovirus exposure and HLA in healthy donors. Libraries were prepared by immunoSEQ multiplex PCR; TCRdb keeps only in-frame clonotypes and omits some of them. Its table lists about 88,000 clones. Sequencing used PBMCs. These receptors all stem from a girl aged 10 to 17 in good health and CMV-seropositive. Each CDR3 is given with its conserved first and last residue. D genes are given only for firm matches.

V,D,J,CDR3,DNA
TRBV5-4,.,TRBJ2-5,CASSPTQRGTQYF,TGTGCCAGCAGCCCCACCCAGCGAGGGACCCAGTACTTC
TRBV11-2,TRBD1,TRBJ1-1,CASSPGGRDTEAFF,TGTGCCAGCAGCCCAGGGGGCCGGGACACTGAAGCTTTCTTT
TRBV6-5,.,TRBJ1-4,CASSVRGYEKLFF,TGTGCCAGCAGCGTACGAGGGTACGAAAAACTGTTTTTT
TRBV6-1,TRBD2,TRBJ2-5,CASSEPRLAGVTRLGTQYF,TGTGCCAGCAGTGAACCCCGACTAGCGGGGGTTACCCGTCTGGGGACCCAGTACTTC
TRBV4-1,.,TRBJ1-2,CASSQVPSPTAECTF,TGCGCCAGCAGCCAAGTTCCATCCCCCACAGCTGAATGCACCTTC
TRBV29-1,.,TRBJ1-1,CSVKHGTEAFF,TGCAGCGTTAAGCATGGCACTGAAGCTTTCTTT
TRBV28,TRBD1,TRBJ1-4,CATIPGQGGEKLFF,TGTGCCACCATTCCGGGACAGGGTGGAGAAAAACTGTTTTTT
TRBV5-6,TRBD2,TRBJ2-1,CASGLAGGVDNEQFF,TGTGCCAGCGGACTAGCGGGGGGCGTCGACAATGAGCAGTTCTTC
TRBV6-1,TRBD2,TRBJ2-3,CASSEVRGGARTDTQYF,TGTGCCAGCAGTGAAGTCCGCGGGGGGGCCCGCACAGATACGCAGTATTTT
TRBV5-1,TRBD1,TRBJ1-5,CASSSTGGNQPQHF,TGCGCCAGCAGCTCGACAGGGGGCAATCAGCCCCAGCATTTT
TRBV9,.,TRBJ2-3,CASSVSAGSTDTQYF,TGTGCCAGCAGCGTATCAGCAGGGTCAACAGATACGCAGTATTTT
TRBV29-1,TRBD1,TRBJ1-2,CSAPGQSYGYTF,TGCAGCGCCCCGGGACAGTCGTATGGCTACACCTTC
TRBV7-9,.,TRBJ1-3,CASSLVNNRRMESIYF,TGTGCCAGCAGCTTAGTAAACAACAGGCGTATGGAGTCCATATATTTT
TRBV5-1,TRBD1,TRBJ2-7,CASCEQGTPYEQYF,TGCGCCAGCTGCGAACAGGGGACGCCCTACGAGCAGTACTTC
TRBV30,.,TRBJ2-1,CAWSSVSYNEQFF,TGTGCCTGGAGCTCAGTTTCCTACAATGAGCAGTTCTTC
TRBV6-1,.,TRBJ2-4,CASTVGGAFKNIQYF,TGTGCCAGCACCGTCGGGGGAGCCTTCAAAAACATTCAGTACTTC
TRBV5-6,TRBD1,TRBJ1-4,CASSSGQREKLFF,TGTGCCAGCAGCTCGGGACAGAGAGAAAAACTGTTTTTT
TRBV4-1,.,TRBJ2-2,CASSQVGLSRDTGELFF,TGCGCCAGCAGCCAAGTCGGACTTAGTCGTGACACCGGGGAGCTGTTTTTT
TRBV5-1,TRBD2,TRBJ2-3,CASSLVGGADDTQYF,TGCGCCAGCAGCTTGGTCGGGGGGGCCGACGATACGCAGTATTTT
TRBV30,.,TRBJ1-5,CAWSGTDSPRQPQHF,TGTGCCTGGAGTGGCACGGACAGTCCGAGGCAGCCCCAGCATTTT
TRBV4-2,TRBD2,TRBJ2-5,CASSQDVAGGGGQETQYF,TGTGCCAGCAGCCAAGATGTAGCGGGCGGGGGGGGTCAAGAGACCCAGTACTTC
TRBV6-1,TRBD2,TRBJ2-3,CASSELAGGPDTQYF,TGTGCCAGCAGTGAACTAGCGGGGGGGCCAGATACGCAGTATTTT
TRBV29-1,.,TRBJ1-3,CSVDTDRSSGNTIYF,TGCAGCGTTGACACCGACAGGTCCTCTGGAAACACCATATATTTT
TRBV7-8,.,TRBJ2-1,CASSLVADEQFF,TGTGCCAGCAGCTTAGTAGCAGATGAGCAGTTCTTC
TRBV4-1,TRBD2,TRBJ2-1,CASSLRLAGGRNEQFF,TGCGCCAGCAGCCTCAGGCTAGCGGGGGGGCGCAATGAGCAGTTCTTC
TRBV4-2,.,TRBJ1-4,CASSQESLINEKLFF,TGTGCCAGCAGCCAAGAGTCACTGATTAATGAAAAACTGTTTTTT
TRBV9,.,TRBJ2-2,CASSVVSGTGELFF,TGTGCCAGCAGCGTAGTATCCGGGACCGGGGAGCTGTTTTTT
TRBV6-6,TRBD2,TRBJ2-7,CASSYEAGETYEQYF,TGTGCCAGCAGTTACGAGGCGGGGGAAACGTACGAGCAGTACTTC
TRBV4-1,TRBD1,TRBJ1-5,CASSQTRGLSQPQHF,TGCGCCAGCAGCCAGACGAGGGGGCTGAGTCAGCCCCAGCATTTT
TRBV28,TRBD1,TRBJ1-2,CASSSPDRFYGYTF,TGTGCCAGCAGTTCCCCGGACAGGTTCTATGGCTACACCTTC
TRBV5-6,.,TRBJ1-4,CASSLVATNEKLFF,TGTGCCAGCAGCTTGGTAGCGACTAATGAAAAACTGTTTTTT
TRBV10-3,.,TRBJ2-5,CASRTVGETQYF,TGTGCCTCACGGACAGTGGGGGAGACCCAGTACTTC
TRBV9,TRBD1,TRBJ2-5,CASSVGTGLETQYF,TGTGCCAGCAGCGTCGGGACAGGGCTTGAGACCCAGTACTTC
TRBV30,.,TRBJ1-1,CAWEQGWTAEAFF,TGTGCCTGGGAACAGGGTTGGACCGCTGAAGCTTTCTTT
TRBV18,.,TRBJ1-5,CASSPVGDNQPQHF,TGTGCCAGCTCACCGGTAGGGGACAATCAGCCCCAGCATTTT
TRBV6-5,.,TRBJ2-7,CASNGLDYEQYF,TGTGCCAGCAACGGACTGGATTACGAGCAGTACTTC
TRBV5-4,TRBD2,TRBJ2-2,CASSRRGGGGDTGELFF,TGTGCCAGCAGCAGGCGGGGGGGCGGAGGAGACACCGGGGAGCTGTTTTTT
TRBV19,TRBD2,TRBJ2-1,CASSTLPGLDAQGSYNEQFF,TGTGCCAGTAGTACTTTACCGGGACTAGATGCCCAAGGCTCCTACAATGAGCAGTTCTTC
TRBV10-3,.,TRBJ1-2,CAISEPDTENYGYTF,TGTGCCATCAGTGAACCAGACACAGAGAACTATGGCTACACCTTC
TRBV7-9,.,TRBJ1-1,CATRALGTFF,TGTGCCACCAGGGCTCTAGGAACTTTCTTT
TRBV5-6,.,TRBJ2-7,CASSPGSTYEQYF,TGTGCCAGCAGCCCCGGGAGCACCTACGAGCAGTACTTC
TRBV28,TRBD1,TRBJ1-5,CASSFVAGTGNQPQHF,TGTGCCAGCAGTTTCGTTGCAGGGACAGGCAATCAGCCCCAGCATTTT
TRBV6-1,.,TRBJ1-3,CASSPQGSGNTIYF,TGTGCCAGCAGTCCCCAGGGTTCAGGAAACACCATATATTTT
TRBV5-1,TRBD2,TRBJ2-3,CASSPQGTSGGAEDTQYF,TGCGCCAGCAGCCCCCAGGGGACTAGCGGGGGGGCCGAAGATACGCAGTATTTT